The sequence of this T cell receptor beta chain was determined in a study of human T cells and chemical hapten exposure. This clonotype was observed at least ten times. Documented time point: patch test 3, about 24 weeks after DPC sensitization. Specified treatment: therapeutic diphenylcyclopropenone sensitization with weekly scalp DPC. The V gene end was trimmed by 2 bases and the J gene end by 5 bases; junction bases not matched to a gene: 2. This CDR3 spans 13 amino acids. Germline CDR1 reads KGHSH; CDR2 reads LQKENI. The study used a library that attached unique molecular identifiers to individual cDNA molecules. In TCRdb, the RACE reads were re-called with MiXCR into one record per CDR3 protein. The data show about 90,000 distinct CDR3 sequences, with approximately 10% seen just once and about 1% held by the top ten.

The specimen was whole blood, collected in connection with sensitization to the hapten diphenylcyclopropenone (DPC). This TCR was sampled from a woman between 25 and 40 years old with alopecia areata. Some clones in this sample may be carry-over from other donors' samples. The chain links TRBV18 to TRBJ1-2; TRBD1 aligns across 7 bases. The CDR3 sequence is CASSPGTDYGYTF. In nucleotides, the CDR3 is TGTGCCAGCTCACCAGGGACAGATTATGGCTACACCTTC.